The 16 T cell receptor beta chains reported below all come from one sample, sequenced in a study of blood T cell repertoires in COVID-19. Profiled with immunoSEQ multiplex PCR; TCRdb holds only in-frame clones, not every one. The sample holds 90,000 to 130,000 clones, approximately 70% seen once. The specimen sequenced was peripheral blood. These TCRs come from a woman between 55 and 75 years old with acute or convalescent COVID-19.

J is TRBJ1-6 and V is TRBV30; TRBD1 aligns across 11 bases. V lost 5 bases and J lost 9; bases outside the gene matches: 3. The CDR3 runs to 13 residues. CDR1 and CDR2 from the germline V gene are GTSNPN and SVGIG (reference sequence). The CDR3: CAWAGQGGSPLHF. The CDR3 DNA reads as TGTGCCTGGGCGGGACAGGGGGGTTCACCCCTCCACTTT.

The gene calls are TRBV30 and TRBJ2-5; 7 nucleotides align to TRBD2. V shed 2 bases, J shed 4 bases, and the junction held 4 bases outside the gene matches. Germline V gene data show CDR1 as GTSNPN and CDR2 as SVGIG (reference sequence). This CDR3 is 13 amino acids long. CDR3 residues: CAWSRGEGETQYF. The DNA for the CDR3 is TGTGCCTGGAGTCGGGGGGAGGGAGAGACCCAGTACTTC.

J is TRBJ1-2 and V is TRBV5-4; TRBD1 matches at 7 bases. V gave up 3 bases and J gave up 2 bases; unmatched junction bases: 7. CDR3 size: 15 residues. Looked up from germline, CDR1 is SGHNT and CDR2 is YYREEE (reference sequence). The CDR3 bases are TGTGCCAGCAGCTCGAACAGGGGATCCAACTATGGCTACACCTTC. This sequence encodes CASSSNRGSNYGYTF.

V and J are TRBV24-1 and TRBJ1-3; D is uncertain. V shed 6 bases and J shed 3 bases, with 14 bases lying between them. There are 15 residues in the CDR3. The germline gives CDR1 KGHDR, CDR2 SFDVKD. The CDR3 loop reads CATSSEGAGGNTIYF. CDR3 in DNA: TGTGCCACCAGTAGTGAGGGCGCTGGTGGAAACACCATATATTTT.

The CDR3 DNA sequence: TGTGCCAGCTCACCGGGACAGCTGAGCTCTGGAAACACCATATATTTT. Translated: CASSPGQLSSGNTIYF. The chain recombines TRBV18 with TRBJ1-3, with 7 positions matching TRBD1. V was pared by 3 bases and J by 0 bases, with 5 bases of the junction left unmatched. CDR3 size: 16 residues. From germline, CDR1 is KGHSH and CDR2 LQKENI.

This clone was seen a single time. This sequence joins TRBV5-6 and TRBJ1-2; TRBD1 aligns across 7 bases. Germline assignment: CDR1 SGHDT and CDR2 YYEEEE. The CDR3 contains 16 residues. Germline trimming cut 4 bases from V and 3 bases from J; bases unmatched to any gene: 12. CDR3 DNA sequence: TGTGCCAGCAGCACTAGGGACAGTACTTTTTACTATGGCTACACCTTC. Protein product: CASSTRDSTFYYGYTF. Full variable domain (missing parts from reference TRBV5-6 and TRBJ1-2): DAGVTQSPTHLIKTRGQQVTLRCSPKSGHDTVSWYQQALGQGPQFIFQYYEEEERQRGNFPDRFSGHQFPNYSSELNVNALLLGDSALYLCASSTRDSTFYYGYTFGSGTRLTVV.

A few counts support this clone. Other DNA sequences of this sample code for an identical CDR3. The chain combines TRBV29-1 with TRBJ1-5; the D is unclear. This CDR3 has 12 residues. V shed 6 bases and J shed 5 bases, with 11 bases lying between them. The germline V gene encodes CDR1 SQVTM and CDR2 ANQGSEA. The CDR3 loop is CSVGARDQPQHF. The CDR3 coding sequence is TGCAGCGTGGGCGCGCGGGATCAGCCCCAGCATTTT.

This chain connects TRBV24-1 to TRBJ2-5; D is unresolved. This CDR3 spans 14 amino acids. The V gene lost 4 bases and the J gene lost 5 bases, with 13 bases spanning the gap. Looked up from germline, CDR1 is KGHDR and CDR2 is SFDVKD. The CDR3 DNA is TGTGCCACCAGTGACACGTCCGGTCGGGAGACCCAGTACTTC. The encoded protein is CATSDTSGRETQYF.

The J gene is TRBJ2-7, the V gene TRBV5-4, with a weak D call TRBD2 (5 bases). The germline V gene has CDR1 SGHNT and CDR2 YYREEE (reference sequence). CDR3 size: 15 residues. Trimming pared 0 bases from V and 1 base from J, leaving 11 bases between. CDR3 residues: CASSLGRPGSYEQYF. The DNA for the CDR3 is TGTGCCAGCAGCTTGGGGAGGCCCGGATCCTACGAGCAGTACTTC.

The chain is built from TRBV7-7 and TRBJ2-7, with 13 bases that match TRBD2. This CDR3 has 14 amino acids. CDR1 and CDR2 (germline): SSHAT, FNYEAQ (reference sequence). Losses at the gene ends were 5 bases for V and 6 bases for J; bases not matched to a gene: 4. CDR3 amino acids: CASSEGLAGAEQYF. In DNA, the CDR3 is TGTGCCAGCAGCGAAGGACTAGCGGGGGCCGAGCAGTACTTC.

In its sample, this clone was seen many times. The chain is built from TRBV6-6 and TRBJ1-6; D gene uncertain. The ends were cut back, 4 bases at V and 7 bases at J, with 11 bases in the middle. The germline V gene encodes CDR1 MNHNY and CDR2 SVGAGI (reference sequence). This CDR3 has 14 amino acids. The CDR3 here is CASSLGSQNSPLHF. CDR3 in DNA: TGTGCCAGCAGTTTGGGCAGTCAGAATTCACCCCTCCACTTT.

The rearrangement uses TRBV9 and TRBJ1-2; D uncertain. This CDR3 is built from 13 residues. The germline V gene has CDR1 SGDLS and CDR2 YYNGEE. Deletions cut 4 bases from V and 5 bases from J, with 12 bases between. The CDR3 bases are TGTGCCAGCAGCCCCAGAGGTCGTTATGGCTACACCTTC. It specifies CASSPRGRYGYTF.

This clone showed up just a few times. V gene TRBV2 combines with J gene TRBJ1-4; possible D gene TRBD1, 6 bases. The CDR3 is 13 amino acids. Trimming took 7 bases from V and 7 from J, leaving 13 bases between them. Germline V lookup: CDR1 SNHLY, CDR2 FYNNEI. The DNA of the CDR3 is TGTGCCAGCACCTGGACAGAGGGTGAAAAACTGTTTTTT. Its translation: CASTWTEGEKLFF. Variable domain in full (rest from reference TRBV2 and TRBJ1-4): EPEVTQTPSHQVTQMGQEVILRCVPISNHLYFYWYRQILGQKVEFLVSFYNNEISEKSEIFDDQFSVERPDGSNFTLKIRSTKLEDSAMYFCASTWTEGEKLFFGSGTQLSVL.

The chain joins TRBV9 to TRBJ1-2; a possible D gene is TRBD1 (6 bases). Germline CDR1 SGDLS, CDR2 YYNGEE. The ends were cut back, 0 bases at V and 4 bases at J, with 22 bases in the middle. CDR3 length: 18 residues. As DNA, the CDR3 is TGTGCCAGCAGCGTAGATCCCCATCCAGGGGCAACTGGCTATGGCTACACCTTC. Amino acid sequence: CASSVDPHPGATGYGYTF. Looking up the rest from reference TRBV9 and TRBJ1-2 gives the full variable domain: DSGVTQTPKHLITATGQRVTLRCSPRSGDLSVYWYQQSLDQGLQFLIQYYNGEERAKGNILERFSAQQFPDLHSELNLSSLELGDSALYFCASSVDPHPGATGYGYTFGSGTRLTVV.

The genes are TRBV4-1 and TRBJ1-2; D is possibly TRBD1 (6 bases). Germline V gives CDR1 MGHRA, CDR2 YSYEKL. The V end lost 1 base, the J end lost 4 bases, and 13 bases lay between the germline ends. This CDR3 has 15 amino acids. The CDR3 DNA is TGCGCCAGCAGCCAAGCCCCCCAGGGGACCTATGGCTACACCTTC. It yields the protein CASSQAPQGTYGYTF.

Worth noting for this clone: Other DNA variants within this sample encode the same CDR3. CDR3 in amino acids: CASSYRGTGELFF. Written as DNA, the CDR3 is TGTGCCAGCAGTTACCGGGGAACCGGGGAGCTGTTTTTT. The rearrangement joins TRBV6-5 to TRBJ2-2; TRBD2 is a possible D gene (5 bases). Trimming cost V 2 bases and J 5 bases, with 6 bases left between them. The CDR3 consists of 13 residues. Germline-derived CDR1 and CDR2 are MNHEY and SVGAGI.